This T cell receptor beta chain was identified in a study of cytomegalovirus exposure and HLA in healthy donors. About the research overall: The 90 to 150 validation repertoires were produced on the same platform as the 670 or so repertoires of the first cohort. This was reported in a later analysis.

Study-level findings and limits: One later analysis, an examination of the roughly 130 validation repertoires, found that first-cohort TCR clusters tended to co-occur in them. Cytomegalovirus-associated TCR beta chains were listed, numbering more than 150.

Clones were read by immunoSEQ multiplex PCR, and TCRdb kept only the in-frame ones, dropping some. The sample includes 120,000 to 150,000 clones, about four fifths seen only once; the top ten take almost 1.5%. From germline, CDR1 is SGHRS and CDR2 YFSETQ. The J segment lost 0 bases and the V segment lost 0 bases, leaving 5 bases of the junction unmatched. This CDR3 has 17 amino acids. A note on this clone: The antigen is undetermined.

Sequenced input: PBMCs. The TCR comes from a woman aged 25 to 39 in good health and CMV-seronegative. J is TRBJ2-3 and V is TRBV5-1, with 9 nucleotides matching TRBD1. CDR3 amino acids: CASSLATGGPSTDTQYF. The CDR3 coding sequence is TGCGCCAGCAGCTTGGCGACAGGGGGTCCCAGCACAGATACGCAGTATTTT.